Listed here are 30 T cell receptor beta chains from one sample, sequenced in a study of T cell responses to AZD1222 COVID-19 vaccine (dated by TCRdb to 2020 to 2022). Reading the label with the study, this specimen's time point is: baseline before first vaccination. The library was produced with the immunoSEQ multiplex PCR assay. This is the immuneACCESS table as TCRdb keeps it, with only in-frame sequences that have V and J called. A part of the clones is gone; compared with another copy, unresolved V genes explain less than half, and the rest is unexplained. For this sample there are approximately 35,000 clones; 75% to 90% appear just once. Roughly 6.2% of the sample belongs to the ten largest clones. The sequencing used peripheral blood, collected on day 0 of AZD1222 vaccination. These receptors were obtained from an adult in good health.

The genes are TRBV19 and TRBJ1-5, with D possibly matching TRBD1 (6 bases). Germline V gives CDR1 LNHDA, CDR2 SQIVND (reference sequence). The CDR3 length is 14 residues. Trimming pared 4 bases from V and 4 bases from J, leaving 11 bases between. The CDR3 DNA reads TGTGCCAGTAGTACACAGGGAATAAATCAGCCCCAGCATTTT. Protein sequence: CASSTQGINQPQHF.

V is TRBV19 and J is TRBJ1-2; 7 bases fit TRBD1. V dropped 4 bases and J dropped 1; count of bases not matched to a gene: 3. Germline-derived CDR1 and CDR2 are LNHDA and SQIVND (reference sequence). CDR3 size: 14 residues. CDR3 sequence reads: CASSKDRLNYGYTF. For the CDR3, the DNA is TGTGCCAGTAGTAAGGACAGGCTTAACTATGGCTACACCTTC.

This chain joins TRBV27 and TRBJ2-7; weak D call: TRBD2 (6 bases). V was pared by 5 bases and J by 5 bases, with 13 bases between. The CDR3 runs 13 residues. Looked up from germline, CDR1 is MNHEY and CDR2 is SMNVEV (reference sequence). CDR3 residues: CASSRGGRNEQYF. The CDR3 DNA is TGTGCCAGCAGTAGGGGAGGCCGCAACGAGCAGTACTTC.

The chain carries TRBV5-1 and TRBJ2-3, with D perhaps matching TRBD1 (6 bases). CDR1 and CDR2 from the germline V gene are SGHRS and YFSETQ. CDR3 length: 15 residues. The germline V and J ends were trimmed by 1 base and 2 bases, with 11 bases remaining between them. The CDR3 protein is CASSLRGGYTDTQYF. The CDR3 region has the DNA TGCGCCAGCAGCTTGCGAGGGGGTTACACAGATACGCAGTATTTT.

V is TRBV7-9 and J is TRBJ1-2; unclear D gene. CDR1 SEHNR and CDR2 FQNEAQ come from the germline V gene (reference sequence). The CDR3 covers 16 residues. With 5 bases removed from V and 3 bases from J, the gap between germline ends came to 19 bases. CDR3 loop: CASSPREYSAHYGYTF. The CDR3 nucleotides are TGTGCCAGCAGCCCTAGGGAGTACAGCGCACACTATGGCTACACCTTC.

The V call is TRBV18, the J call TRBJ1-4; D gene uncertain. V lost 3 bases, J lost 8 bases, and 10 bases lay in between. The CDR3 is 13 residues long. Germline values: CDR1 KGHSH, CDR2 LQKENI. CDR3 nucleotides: TGTGCCAGCTCACCCCGGGAGGAGGAAAAACTGTTTTTT. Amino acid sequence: CASSPREEEKLFF.

CDR3 nucleotide sequence: TGTGCCAGCAGCGCACCCGGGACAGGGGGCTCCGAGCAGTACTTC. Amino acid sequence: CASSAPGTGGSEQYF. The chain uses TRBV7-9 and TRBJ2-7, with TRBD1 matching 12 bases. J gave up 6 bases and V 5 bases, and 8 bases lay outside the gene matches. Germline V gene data show CDR1 as SEHNR and CDR2 as FQNEAQ (reference sequence). The length of the CDR3 is 15 residues.

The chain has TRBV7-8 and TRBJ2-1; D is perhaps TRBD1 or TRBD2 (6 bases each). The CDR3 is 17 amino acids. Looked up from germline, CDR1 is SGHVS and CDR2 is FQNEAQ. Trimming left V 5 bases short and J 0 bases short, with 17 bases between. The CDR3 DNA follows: TGTGCCAGCAGCCCATTTAGGGGGGTAAGCTCCTACAATGAGCAGTTCTTC. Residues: CASSPFRGVSSYNEQFF.

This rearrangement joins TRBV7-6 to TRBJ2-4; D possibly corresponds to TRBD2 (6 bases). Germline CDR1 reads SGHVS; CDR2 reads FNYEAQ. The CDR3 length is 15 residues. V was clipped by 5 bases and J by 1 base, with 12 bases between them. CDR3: CASSPAGSAKNIQYF. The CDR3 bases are TGTGCCAGCAGCCCCGCGGGGAGCGCCAAAAACATTCAGTACTTC.

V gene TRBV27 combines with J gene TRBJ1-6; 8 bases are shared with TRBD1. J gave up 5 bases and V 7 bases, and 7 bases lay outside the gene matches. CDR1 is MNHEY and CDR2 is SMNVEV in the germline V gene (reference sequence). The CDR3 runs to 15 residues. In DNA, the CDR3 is TGTGCCAGCACCCGGGGACAGGTCGATAATTCACCCCTCCACTTT. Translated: CASTRGQVDNSPLHF.

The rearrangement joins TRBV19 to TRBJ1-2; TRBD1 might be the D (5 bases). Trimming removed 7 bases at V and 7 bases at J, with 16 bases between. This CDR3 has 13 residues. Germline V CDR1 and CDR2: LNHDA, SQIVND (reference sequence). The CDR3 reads CASTPWGDFGYTF. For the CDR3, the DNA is TGTGCCAGTACCCCCTGGGGCGACTTTGGCTACACCTTC. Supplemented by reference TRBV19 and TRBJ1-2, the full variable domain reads DGGITQSPKYLFRKEGQNVTLSCEQNLNHDAMYWYRQDPGQGLRLIYYSQIVNDFQKGDIAEGYSVSREKKESFPLTVTSAQKNPTAFYLCASTPWGDFGYTFGSGTRLTVV.

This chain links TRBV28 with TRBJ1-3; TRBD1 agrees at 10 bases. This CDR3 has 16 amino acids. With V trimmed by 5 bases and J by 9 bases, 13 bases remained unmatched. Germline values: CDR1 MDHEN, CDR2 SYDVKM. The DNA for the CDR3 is TGTGCCAGCAGTCCGGGACAGGGGCTCTGGGGTTCCACCATATATTTT. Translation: CASSPGQGLWGSTIYF.

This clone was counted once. The DNA for the CDR3 is TGCAGTGCGGCCAGAAGGGACGAGCAGTACTTC. It is translated as CSAARRDEQYF. This chain links TRBV20-1 with TRBJ2-7, with no clear D. The ends were cut back, 6 bases at V and 5 bases at J, with 11 bases in the middle. Germline CDR1 DFQATT, CDR2 SNEGSKA (reference sequence). There are 11 residues in the CDR3.

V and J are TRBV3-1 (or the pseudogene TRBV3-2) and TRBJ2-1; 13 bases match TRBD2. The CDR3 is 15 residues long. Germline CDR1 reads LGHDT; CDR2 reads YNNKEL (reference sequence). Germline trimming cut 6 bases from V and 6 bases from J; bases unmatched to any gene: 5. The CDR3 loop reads CASRFGLAGANEQFF. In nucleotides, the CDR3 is TGTGCCAGCAGATTCGGACTAGCGGGAGCCAATGAGCAGTTCTTC.

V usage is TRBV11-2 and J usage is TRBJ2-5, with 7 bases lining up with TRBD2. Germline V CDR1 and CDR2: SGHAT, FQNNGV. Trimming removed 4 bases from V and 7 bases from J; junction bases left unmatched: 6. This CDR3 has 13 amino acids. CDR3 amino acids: CASSSGLEGTQYF. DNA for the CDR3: TGTGCCAGCAGCTCCGGACTAGAGGGGACCCAGTACTTC.

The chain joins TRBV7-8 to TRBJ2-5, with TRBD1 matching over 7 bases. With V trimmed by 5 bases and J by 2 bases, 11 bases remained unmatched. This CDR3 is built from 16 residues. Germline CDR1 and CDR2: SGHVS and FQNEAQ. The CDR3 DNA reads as TGTGCCAGCAGCACCTGGCGGGCAGGGGGACAAGAGACCCAGTACTTC. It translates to CASSTWRAGGQETQYF.

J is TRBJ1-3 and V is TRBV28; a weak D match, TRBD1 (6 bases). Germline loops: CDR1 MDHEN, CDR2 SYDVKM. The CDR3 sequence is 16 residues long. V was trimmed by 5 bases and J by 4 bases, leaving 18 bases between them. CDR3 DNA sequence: TGTGCCAGCAGTCCCACAGGGCCCCGTGTGGGAAACACCATATATTTT. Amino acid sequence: CASSPTGPRVGNTIYF.

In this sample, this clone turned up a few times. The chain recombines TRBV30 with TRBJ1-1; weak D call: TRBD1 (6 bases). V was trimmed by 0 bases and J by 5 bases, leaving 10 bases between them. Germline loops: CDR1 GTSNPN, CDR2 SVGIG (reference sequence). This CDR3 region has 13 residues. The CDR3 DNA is TGTGCCTGGAGTGTTGGGGGCCGGACTGAAGCTTTCTTT. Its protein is CAWSVGGRTEAFF.

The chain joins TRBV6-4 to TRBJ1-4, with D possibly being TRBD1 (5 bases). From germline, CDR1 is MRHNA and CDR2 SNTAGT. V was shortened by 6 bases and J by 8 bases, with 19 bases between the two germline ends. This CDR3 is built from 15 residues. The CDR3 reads CASSEGETAKEKLFF. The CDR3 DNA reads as TGTGCCAGCAGCGAAGGGGAAACCGCGAAGGAAAAACTGTTTTTT.

In nucleotides, the CDR3 is TGTGCCAGCTCACGGACTAGCGGGGGGGCAACCTACGAGCAGTACTTC. Translation: CASSRTSGGATYEQYF. The chain recombines TRBV18 with TRBJ2-7; TRBD2 matches 15 bases. The CDR3 has 16 residues. V trimming: 4 bases; J trimming: 2 bases; junction bases outside the gene matches: 3. The germline gives CDR1 KGHSH, CDR2 LQKENI.

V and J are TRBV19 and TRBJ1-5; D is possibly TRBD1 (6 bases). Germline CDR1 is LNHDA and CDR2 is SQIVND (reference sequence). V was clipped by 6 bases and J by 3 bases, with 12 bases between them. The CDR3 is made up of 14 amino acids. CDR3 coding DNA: TGTGCCAGTAGAGACAGGACATACAATCAGCCCCAGCATTTT. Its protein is CASRDRTYNQPQHF.

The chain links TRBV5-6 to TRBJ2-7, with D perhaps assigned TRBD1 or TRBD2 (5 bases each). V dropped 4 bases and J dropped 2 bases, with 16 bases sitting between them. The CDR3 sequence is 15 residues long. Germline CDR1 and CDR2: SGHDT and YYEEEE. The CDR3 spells CASSRTGTSAYEQYF. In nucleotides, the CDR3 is TGTGCCAGCAGCCGTACCGGGACCTCGGCCTACGAGCAGTACTTC.

In DNA, the CDR3 is TGCGCCAGCGGGGCGGGAGCCTACAATGAGCAGTTCTTC. This translates into CASGAGAYNEQFF. The chain has TRBV10-2 and TRBJ2-1, with TRBD2 identical over 7 bases. Germline V CDR1 and CDR2: WSHSY, SAAADI. The CDR3 has 13 residues. V lost 8 bases and J lost 2; bases outside the gene matches: 3.

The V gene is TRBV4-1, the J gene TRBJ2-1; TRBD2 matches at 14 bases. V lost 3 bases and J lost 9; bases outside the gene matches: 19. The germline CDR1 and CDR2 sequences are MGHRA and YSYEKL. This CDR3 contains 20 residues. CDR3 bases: TGCGCCAGCAGCCAGGCTTCGGGACTAGCGGGAGAATTTCGTTGGGGTGAGCAGTTCTTC. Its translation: CASSQASGLAGEFRWGEQFF.

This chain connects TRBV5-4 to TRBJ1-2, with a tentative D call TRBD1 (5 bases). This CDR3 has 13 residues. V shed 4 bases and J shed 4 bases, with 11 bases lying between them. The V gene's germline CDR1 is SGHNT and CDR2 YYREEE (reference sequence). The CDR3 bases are TGTGCCAGCAGCCCTGACAGTGGCTATGGCTACACCTTC. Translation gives CASSPDSGYGYTF.

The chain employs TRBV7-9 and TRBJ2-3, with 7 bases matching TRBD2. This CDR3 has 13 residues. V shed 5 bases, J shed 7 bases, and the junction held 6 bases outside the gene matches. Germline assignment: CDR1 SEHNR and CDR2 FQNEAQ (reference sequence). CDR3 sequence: CASSPSGGNTQYF. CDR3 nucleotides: TGTGCCAGCAGCCCTAGCGGCGGAAATACGCAGTATTTT.

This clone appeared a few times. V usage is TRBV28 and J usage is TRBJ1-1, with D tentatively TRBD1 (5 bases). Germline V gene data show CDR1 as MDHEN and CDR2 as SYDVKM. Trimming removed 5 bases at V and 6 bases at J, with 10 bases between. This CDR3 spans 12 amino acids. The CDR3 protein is CASSLRGSEAFF. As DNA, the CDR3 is TGTGCCAGCAGTCTTCGGGGGTCTGAAGCTTTCTTT. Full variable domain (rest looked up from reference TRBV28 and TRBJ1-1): DVKVTQSSRYLVKRTGEKVFLECVQDMDHENMFWYRQDPGLGLRLIYFSYDVKMKEKGDIPEGYSVSREKKERFSLILESASTNQTSMYLCASSLRGSEAFFGQGTRLTVV.

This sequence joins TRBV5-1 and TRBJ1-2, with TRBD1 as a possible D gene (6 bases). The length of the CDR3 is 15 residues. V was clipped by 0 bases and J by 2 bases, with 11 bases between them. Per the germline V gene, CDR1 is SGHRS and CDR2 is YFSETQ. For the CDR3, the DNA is TGCGCCAGCAGCTTGGCCGGGCAGGGGAACTATGGCTACACCTTC. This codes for CASSLAGQGNYGYTF.

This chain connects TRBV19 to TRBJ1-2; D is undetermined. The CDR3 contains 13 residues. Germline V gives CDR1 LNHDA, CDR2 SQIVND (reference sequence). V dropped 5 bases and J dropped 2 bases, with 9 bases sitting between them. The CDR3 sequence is CASSVGRNYGYTF. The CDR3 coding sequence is TGTGCCAGTAGTGTGGGCAGAAACTATGGCTACACCTTC.

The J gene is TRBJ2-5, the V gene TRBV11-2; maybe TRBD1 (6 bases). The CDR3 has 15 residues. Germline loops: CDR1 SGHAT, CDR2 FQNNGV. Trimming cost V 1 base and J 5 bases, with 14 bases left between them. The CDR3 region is CASSLGAGDLETQYF. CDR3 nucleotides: TGTGCCAGCAGCTTAGGGGCAGGGGATTTGGAGACCCAGTACTTC.